These 29 T cell receptor beta chains share one sample of origin, sequenced in a study of cytomegalovirus exposure and HLA in healthy donors. Vbeta (60) and Jbeta (13) primers were used in the PCR. Repertoires were generated with immunoSEQ multiplex PCR, while TCRdb's copy carries only in-frame clones and drops some. The sample carries under 200,000 clones, 84% recorded once. Material: PBMCs. Every receptor here comes from a boy aged 2 to 10 in good health and CMV-seronegative.

A few counts support this clone. This sequence joins TRBV6-1 and TRBJ1-2; D remains unclear. V was clipped by 1 base and J by 4 bases, with 10 bases between them. The germline V gene encodes CDR1 MNHNS and CDR2 SASEGT. This CDR3 region has 14 residues. The CDR3 sequence: CASSEDEQVYGYTF. The CDR3 bases are TGTGCCAGCAGTGAAGATGAGCAGGTCTATGGCTACACCTTC.

J is TRBJ1-1 and V is TRBV19, with a weak D call TRBD1 (6 bases). This CDR3 has 15 amino acids. Germline V gives CDR1 LNHDA, CDR2 SQIVND (reference sequence). Trimming removed 6 bases from V and 3 bases from J, with 17 bases in between. The CDR3 is CASSLDRLRYTEAFF. The CDR3 nucleotides read TGTGCCAGTAGCCTTGACAGGCTGAGGTACACTGAAGCTTTCTTT.

This chain uses TRBV5-4 with TRBJ2-7; possibly TRBD1 for D (5 bases). Germline CDR1 and CDR2: SGHNT and YYREEE (reference sequence). The CDR3 totals 13 residues. Trimming pared 1 base from V and 2 bases from J, leaving 7 bases between. The CDR3 is CASSLKQAYEQYF. The CDR3 DNA reads TGTGCCAGCAGCTTGAAACAGGCCTACGAGCAGTACTTC.

This chain joins TRBV5-1 and TRBJ2-7; D is possibly TRBD2 (5 bases). V was trimmed by 0 bases and J by 3 bases, leaving 10 bases between them. Germline loops: CDR1 SGHRS, CDR2 YFSETQ. The CDR3 runs to 14 residues. CDR3 loop: CASSLAVGSYEQYF. As DNA, the CDR3 is TGCGCCAGCAGCTTGGCGGTAGGGAGCTACGAGCAGTACTTC.

The rearrangement uses TRBV29-1 and TRBJ2-7; TRBD1 aligns across 9 bases. V gave up 4 bases and J gave up 6 bases; unmatched junction bases: 10. In germline, CDR1 is SQVTM, CDR2 ANQGSEA. The CDR3 runs to 14 residues. The CDR3 here is CSVARMDRGPEQYF. CDR3 DNA: TGCAGCGTTGCCCGGATGGACAGGGGACCCGAGCAGTACTTC.

The chain links TRBV28 to TRBJ1-6, with D possibly matching TRBD1 (5 bases). Germline values: CDR1 MDHEN, CDR2 SYDVKM. Trimming cost V 2 bases and J 14 bases, with 13 bases left between them. The CDR3 covers 13 residues. The CDR3 DNA sequence: TGTGCCAGCAGTTTAGCGGGGGTCGATTCCCTCCACTTT. This gives the protein CASSLAGVDSLHF.

CDR3 protein: CASSSLQPRTGLGETQYF. The CDR3 coding sequence is TGCGCCAGCAGCTCCCTACAACCACGCACAGGGTTGGGAGAGACCCAGTACTTC. The chain recombines TRBV5-1 with TRBJ2-5, with D perhaps TRBD1 (6 bases). The germline V gene has CDR1 SGHRS and CDR2 YFSETQ. The CDR3 contains 18 residues. V lost 3 bases to trimming and J lost 4 bases, with 25 bases between them.

CDR3 in amino acids: CASSAAGQHYGYTF. CDR3 bases: TGTGCCAGCAGTGCGGCGGGACAGCACTATGGCTACACCTTC. J is TRBJ1-2 and V is TRBV6-1; the match to TRBD1 covers 7 bases. CDR1 MNHNS and CDR2 SASEGT come from the germline V gene. This CDR3 has 14 amino acids. V was pared by 4 bases and J by 3 bases, with 5 bases of the junction left unmatched.

V and J are TRBV5-4 and TRBJ1-2; the D gene is possibly TRBD1 (6 bases). The CDR3 length is 16 residues. Trimming shortened V by 4 bases and J by 1 base, and 17 bases separated the two germline ends. In germline, CDR1 is SGHNT, CDR2 YYREEE (reference sequence). The CDR3 nucleotides are TGTGCCAGCAGCCCAACTCGGAGGGGGGGTAACTATGGCTACACCTTC. Amino acids: CASSPTRRGGNYGYTF.

This chain joins TRBV19 and TRBJ1-5; no definite D call. The CDR3 is made up of 16 amino acids. V lost 3 bases and J 2 bases, leaving 14 bases between the germline ends. Germline CDR1 LNHDA, CDR2 SQIVND (reference sequence). In nucleotides, the CDR3 is TGTGCCAGTAGTATGGGCGCGCTTTCGGGCAATCAGCCCCAGCATTTT. It is translated as CASSMGALSGNQPQHF.

This clone was detected only a few times. V and J are TRBV4-1 and TRBJ2-5; D is possibly TRBD1 (5 bases). CDR1 and CDR2 from the germline V gene are MGHRA and YSYEKL. V lost 0 bases and J 4 bases, leaving 15 bases between the germline ends. There are 16 residues in the CDR3. The CDR3 spells CASSQDPAGKGETQYF. The CDR3, as DNA: TGCGCCAGCAGCCAAGACCCCGCAGGGAAGGGAGAGACCCAGTACTTC.

J is TRBJ2-1 and V is TRBV19, with D perhaps TRBD1 (5 bases). V lost 0 bases, J lost 9 bases, and 12 bases lay in between. CDR1 is LNHDA and CDR2 is SQIVND in the germline V gene (reference sequence). The CDR3 runs to 14 residues. CDR3 sequence (DNA): TGTGCCAGTAGTATAGAGGGCAGGGTGGTTGAGCAGTTCTTC. It yields the protein CASSIEGRVVEQFF.

The chain recombines TRBV11-2 with TRBJ2-1; D unresolved. The germline V gene has CDR1 SGHAT and CDR2 FQNNGV. The CDR3 sequence is 13 residues long. Deletions cut 1 base from V and 4 bases from J, with 5 bases between. The CDR3 sequence: CASSLGQYNEQFF. The CDR3 DNA reads as TGTGCCAGCAGCTTAGGGCAGTACAATGAGCAGTTCTTC.

The chain has TRBV19 and TRBJ1-5; D possibly corresponds to TRBD1 (6 bases). With 2 bases removed from V and 6 bases from J, the gap between germline ends came to 11 bases. The CDR3 contains 14 residues. Germline CDR1 LNHDA, CDR2 SQIVND (reference sequence). CDR3 bases: TGTGCCAGTAGTATAAGGGGGGGATCTCAGCCCCAGCATTTT. Residues: CASSIRGGSQPQHF. The full variable domain, completed using reference TRBV19 and TRBJ1-5, is DGGITQSPKYLFRKEGQNVTLSCEQNLNHDAMYWYRQDPGQGLRLIYYSQIVNDFQKGDIAEGYSVSREKKESFPLTVTSAQKNPTAFYLCASSIRGGSQPQHFGDGTRLSIL.

The chain employs TRBV12-2 and TRBJ1-5. TRBV12-2 is a pseudogene segment. The CDR3 loop spans 16 amino acids. CDR3 bases: TGTGCAAGTCGTCCCTCGGGGATAAGGAGCAATCAGCCCCAGCATTTT. Its protein product is CASRPSGIRSNQPQHF.

J is TRBJ2-4 and V is TRBV29-1, with D maybe TRBD2 (5 bases). V was cut by 0 bases and J by 10 bases, with 16 bases left in between. CDR3 length: 14 residues. Germline loops: CDR1 SQVTM, CDR2 ANQGSEA. CDR3 loop: CSVEDSRADPIQYF. CDR3 DNA sequence: TGCAGCGTTGAAGATTCGCGGGCAGACCCAATTCAGTACTTC.

The chain links TRBV12-5 to TRBJ1-2; maybe TRBD1 (5 bases). V dropped 0 bases and J dropped 4 bases, with 15 bases sitting between them. Germline loops: CDR1 LGHNT, CDR2 FRNRAP. The CDR3 is 16 amino acids. CDR3 protein: CASGLVPKGEGYGYTF. The DNA of the CDR3 is TGTGCTAGTGGTTTGGTACCTAAAGGGGAGGGCTATGGCTACACCTTC. Looking up the rest from reference TRBV12-5 and TRBJ1-2 gives the full variable domain: DARVTQTPRHKVTEMGQEVTMRCQPILGHNTVFWYRQTMMQGLELLAYFRNRAPLDDSGMPKDRFSAEMPDATLATLKIQPSEPRDSAVYFCASGLVPKGEGYGYTFGSGTRLTVV.

This clone showed up just a few times. The chain employs TRBV19 and TRBJ2-1; 13 bases align to TRBD2. V lost 1 base, J lost 3 bases, and 12 bases stayed unmatched. CDR1 and CDR2 from the germline V gene are LNHDA and SQIVND (reference sequence). CDR3 length equals 20 residues. The CDR3 DNA sequence: TGTGCCAGTAGTATAGCCCCACTAGCGGGAGGGCCTCGAAACTACAATGAGCAGTTCTTC. This codes for CASSIAPLAGGPRNYNEQFF.

V is TRBV19 and J is TRBJ2-1, with D possibly being TRBD2 (5 bases). CDR3 length: 15 amino acids. V was pared by 8 bases and J by 0 bases, with 14 bases between. From germline, CDR1 is LNHDA and CDR2 SQIVND (reference sequence). As DNA, the CDR3 is TGTGCCAGTGGTTCAGCGGACCACTCCTACAATGAGCAGTTCTTC. Translating gives CASGSADHSYNEQFF.

The V call is TRBV21-1, the J call TRBJ1-1; TRBD1, the table's D call, lacks a check against the DNA. TRBV21-1 is a listed pseudogene. The CDR3 sequence is 15 residues long. CDR3 sequence: CASSNGNRGPTEAFF. The CDR3 bases are TGTGCCAGCAGCAATGGGAACAGGGGGCCGACTGAAGCTTTCTTT.

J is TRBJ2-1 and V is TRBV2, with D tentatively TRBD2 (6 bases). Germline assignment: CDR1 SNHLY and CDR2 FYNNEI. V gave up 6 bases and J gave up 6 bases, with 12 bases separating them. The CDR3 runs 13 residues. The CDR3 loop reads CASREGRGNEQFF. For the CDR3, the DNA is TGTGCCAGCAGGGAGGGCCGGGGCAATGAGCAGTTCTTC. Full variable domain (remainder filled in from reference TRBV2 and TRBJ2-1): EPEVTQTPSHQVTQMGQEVILRCVPISNHLYFYWYRQILGQKVEFLVSFYNNEISEKSEIFDDQFSVERPDGSNFTLKIRSTKLEDSAMYFCASREGRGNEQFFGPGTRLTVL.

V is TRBV25-1 and J is TRBJ1-1; TRBD1 aligns across 8 bases. The CDR3 runs to 14 residues. The germline V gene has CDR1 MGHDK and CDR2 SYGVNS. J gave up 2 bases and V 4 bases, and 3 bases lay outside the gene matches. The CDR3 region has the DNA TGTGCCAGCAGTGGGGGACAGGTCAACACTGAAGCTTTCTTT. It translates to CASSGGQVNTEAFF.

The J gene is TRBJ1-1, the V gene TRBV29-1, with D possibly matching TRBD1 (5 bases). Trimming left V 7 bases short and J 0 bases short, with 12 bases between. CDR3 size: 13 residues. Germline values: CDR1 SQVTM, CDR2 ANQGSEA. In DNA form, the CDR3 reads TGCAGCGGGGCAGGGCGGCTGAACACTGAAGCTTTCTTT. Its protein product is CSGAGRLNTEAFF. Drawing the rest from reference TRBV29-1 and TRBJ1-1, the complete variable domain is SAVISQKPSRDICQRGTSLTIQCQVDSQVTMMFWYRQQPGQSLTLIATANQGSEATYESGFVIDKFPISRPNLTFSTLTVSNMSPEDSSIYLCSGAGRLNTEAFFGQGTRLTVV.

The V and J genes are TRBV15 and TRBJ2-7, with TRBD2 as a possible D gene (6 bases). In germline, CDR1 is LNHNV, CDR2 YYDKDF (reference sequence). The CDR3 loop spans 15 amino acids. V gave up 0 bases and J gave up 5 bases, with 14 bases separating them. CDR3 bases: TGTGCCACCAGCAGAGATCGACTAGAGTTGAACGAGCAGTACTTC. Protein sequence: CATSRDRLELNEQYF.

CDR3 sequence (DNA): TGCGCCAGCAGCCCTGCCCGGACTAGCGGATACGAGCAGTACTTC. Translation gives CASSPARTSGYEQYF. The chain carries TRBV4-1 and TRBJ2-7; 10 bases agree with TRBD2. This CDR3 is built from 15 residues. From germline, CDR1 is MGHRA and CDR2 YSYEKL. V lost 4 bases to trimming and J lost 4 bases; unmatched junction nucleotides: 7.

Here the CDR3 DNA reads TGTGCCAGCAGCGTGGGCAGGGATAATCAGCCCCAGCATTTT. Residues: CASSVGRDNQPQHF. This chain joins TRBV9 and TRBJ1-5, with TRBD1 as a possible D gene (5 bases). Germline CDR1 reads SGDLS; CDR2 reads YYNGEE. The V end was cut by 2 bases, the J end by 4 bases, with 10 bases between. This CDR3 is 14 amino acids long.

The chain joins TRBV7-9 to TRBJ2-2, with a weak D call TRBD1 (6 bases). Germline V gene data show CDR1 as SEHNR and CDR2 as FQNEAQ (reference sequence). The CDR3 consists of 16 residues. Trimming shortened V by 4 bases and J by 0 bases, and 12 bases separated the two germline ends. In DNA form, the CDR3 reads TGTGCCAGCAGCTCTTCTAGACAGGCGAACACCGGGGAGCTGTTTTTT. This encodes CASSSSRQANTGELFF.

The gene calls are TRBV7-8 and TRBJ2-7, with 7 bases identical to TRBD2. The CDR3 has 14 residues. Germline loops: CDR1 SGHVS, CDR2 FQNEAQ. Trimming removed 5 bases from V and 4 bases from J; junction bases left unmatched: 8. The CDR3 sequence is CASSLSGRDYEQYF. The CDR3 coding sequence is TGTGCCAGCAGCCTCTCGGGGAGGGATTACGAGCAGTACTTC.

The V call is TRBV5-1, the J call TRBJ1-2; TRBD1 matches 7 bases. Looked up from germline, CDR1 is SGHRS and CDR2 is YFSETQ. The CDR3 runs 16 residues. V lost 2 bases and J lost 4; bases outside the gene matches: 11. The CDR3: CASSFERPTGPYGYTF. The CDR3 DNA reads as TGCGCCAGCAGCTTCGAGCGACCGACAGGGCCCTATGGCTACACCTTC.